Sequencing of this T cell receptor beta chain was carried out in a study of T cells in narcolepsy. At the level of the study: Enrolled donors included narcolepsy type 1 or type 2 patients and healthy controls.

Sequencing was performed with immunoSEQ multiplex PCR; in TCRdb, only in-frame clones are kept and a portion is missing. The sample lists approximately 35,000 clones; roughly 87% were seen once. Germline CDR1 SGDLS, CDR2 YYNGEE. This CDR3 has 15 amino acids. Trimming cost V 2 bases and J 3 bases; bases outside gene matches: 2. The sequencing sample was made of CD45RA- memory CD4+ T cells from PBMCs. This TCR came from a human donor with narcolepsy. The V gene is TRBV9, the J gene TRBJ1-3; 10 nucleotides match TRBD1. Written as DNA, the CDR3 is TGTGCCAGCAGCGTGACAGGGGGCGATGGAAACACCATATATTTT. Residues: CASSVTGGDGNTIYF.